This T cell receptor (beta chain) was obtained from a study of T cells after yellow fever vaccination (dated by TCRdb to between 2018 and 2021). About the full investigation: Libraries from fractions with low cell numbers were prepared with the SMART-Seq v4 Ultra Low Input RNA kit. To follow T-cell clones before and after both primary and booster YFV17D yellow fever vaccination, bulk TCR alpha and beta repertoires underwent longitudinal sequencing. The cohort comprised two healthy male donors, one aged 18 to 29 and one aged 30 to 40 years. Blood was drawn at multiple timepoints before and after primary and secondary immunization, with bulk PBMC replicates and cell subsets isolated.

The listed sequencing device is Illumina NovaSeq 6000. TCR cDNA was synthesized by 5'RACE template switching, which introduced a universal primer site and unique molecular identifiers. cDNA synthesis was primed from both the TCR alpha and TCR beta constant segments. Library amplification involved two PCR steps, and the second step added sample barcodes and sequencing adapters. Sequencing of libraries was done on Illumina HiSeq 2500 (2x100 bp) or NovaSeq (2x150 bp). Per the source publication's procedure: Demultiplexing of reads and collapsing into UMI consensus sequences were performed with MIGEC, and V(D)J alignment was carried out with MiXCR. Vaccine-responding clonotypes were defined with edgeR using replicate PBMC samples, requiring FDR below 0.01 and a log2 fold change above 5 up to day 15. CD4 or CD8 identity was assigned to each bulk clonotype according to whether the clonotype was present at higher abundance in the sequenced CD4 repertoire or the sequenced CD8 repertoire. TCRdb reprocessed the public reads (quality trimming at Q25 with fastp, clone calling with MiXCR) and kept in-frame beta chains. Rows matching on CDR3 protein sequence are summarized as one entry with the most common DNA and genes. It is TCRdb's table, rather than the study itself, that gives the V and J calls and clone size. Across this sample there are about 320,000 distinct CDR3 sequences, with around 4.3% seen only once. Just under 20% of the sample comes from the top ten.

This clonotype occurred a few times. What antigen it recognizes has not been identified. No clone much larger than this one lies a single base away; base qualities are absent. The treatment or condition label on this specimen signifies: live attenuated yellow fever vaccine strain. At each blood-draw timepoint, two biological replicates of bulk PBMCs were obtained. PBMCs were isolated from peripheral blood using a standard Ficoll-Paque protocol. RNA was extracted with TriZol from bulk PBMCs, CD4 and CD8 fractions, and dextramer-positive and dextramer-negative fractions. Overall study results and their limits: Computational filtering was required because FACS-sorted repertoires could contain abundant contaminating clonotypes from the bulk population. Because the study included only a couple of donors, the extent to which the findings can be generalized is limited. Compared with the primary T-cell response, the secondary T-cell response was weaker but faster, peaking on day 5 rather than day 15. After the booster, most of the clones that had expanded following primary vaccination were detected again (roughly 97% of CD4 and around 90% of CD8), which suggests that memory was broadly maintained. A small fraction of clonotypes appeared in both the CD4 and CD8 compartments, likely as a result of convergent recombination.

Sequenced here: PBMCs, sampled 15 days after the yellow fever booster vaccination. This TCR was sampled from a man aged 18 to 30 who received the YFV17D yellow fever vaccine.

The CDR3 reads CASSPGGTSGKAGTQYF. The DNA reads TGTGCCAGCAGCCCCGGTGGGACTAGCGGAAAAGCTGGGACCCAGTACTTC. This sequence uses TRBV7-2 and TRBJ2-5; 11 bases in between match TRBD2. In the germline V gene, CDR1 corresponds to SGHTA and CDR2 to FQGNSA. The CDR3 holds 17 amino acids from the cysteine to the phenylalanine. Of all the DNA, just the CDR3 is kept, 51 bases in frame from base 1. The germline V end is reduced by 5 bases and the J end by 7 bases; junction bases left unmatched: 15.